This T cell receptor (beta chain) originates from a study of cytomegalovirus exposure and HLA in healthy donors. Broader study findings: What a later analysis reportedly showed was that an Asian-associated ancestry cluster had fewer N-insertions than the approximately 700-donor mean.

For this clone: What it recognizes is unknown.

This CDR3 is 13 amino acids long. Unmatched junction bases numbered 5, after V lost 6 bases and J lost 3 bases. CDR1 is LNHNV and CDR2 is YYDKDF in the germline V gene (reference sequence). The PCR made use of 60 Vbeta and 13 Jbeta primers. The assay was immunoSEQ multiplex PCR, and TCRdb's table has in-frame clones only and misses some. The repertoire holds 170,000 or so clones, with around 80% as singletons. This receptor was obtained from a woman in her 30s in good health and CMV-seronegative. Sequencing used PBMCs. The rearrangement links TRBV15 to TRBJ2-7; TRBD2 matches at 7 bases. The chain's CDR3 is CATSSGGLYEQYF. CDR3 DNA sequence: TGTGCCACCAGTTCGGGGGGACTCTACGAGCAGTACTTC.